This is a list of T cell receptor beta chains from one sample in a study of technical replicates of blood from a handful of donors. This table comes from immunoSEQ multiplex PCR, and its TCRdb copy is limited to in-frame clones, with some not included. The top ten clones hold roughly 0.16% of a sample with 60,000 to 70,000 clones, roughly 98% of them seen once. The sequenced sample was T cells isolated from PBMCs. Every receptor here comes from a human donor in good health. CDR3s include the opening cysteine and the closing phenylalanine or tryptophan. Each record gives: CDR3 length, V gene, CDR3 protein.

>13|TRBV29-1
CSVVPGDNQPQHF
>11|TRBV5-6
CASRSGDEQFF
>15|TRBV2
CASRQLAGGWETQYF
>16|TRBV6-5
CASSYSPLGQGQPQHF
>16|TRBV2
CASSPAASTGATEAFF
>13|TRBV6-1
CASSERDSYEQYF
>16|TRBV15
CATSRDSGFGGEGYTF
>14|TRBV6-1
CAILRQGFNYEQYF
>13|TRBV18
CASSPLQAGELFF
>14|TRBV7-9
CASSLGQRSYEQYF
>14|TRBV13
CASSSGQGAETQYF
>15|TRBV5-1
CASSLAQGLLHGYTF
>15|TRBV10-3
CAISAGNGAKNIQYF
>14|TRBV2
CASSERGFGNTIYF
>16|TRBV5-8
CASSLGGLLYTGELFF
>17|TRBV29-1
CSANRLQMRSSYNEQFF
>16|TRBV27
CASSSLPGTSTDTQYF
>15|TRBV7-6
CAGSLLPGGTYEQYF
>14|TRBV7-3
CASSLSGPTGELFF
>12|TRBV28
CASSDKNTEAFF
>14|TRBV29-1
CSGGGGTADEKLFF
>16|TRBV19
CASRGTSGNSYNEQFF
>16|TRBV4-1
CASSQRTGPMNTEAFF
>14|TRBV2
CASTTGQGGETQYF
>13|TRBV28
CASSLRQRETQYF
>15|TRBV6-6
CASSYWSSNTGELFF
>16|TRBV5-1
CASSLATSGISGELFF
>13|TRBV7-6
CASSLAFRDEQYF
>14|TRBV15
CATSRVQAQETQYF
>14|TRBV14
CASSDTYSGNTIYF
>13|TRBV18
CASSQISDTEAFF
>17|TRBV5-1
CASSLMASGSGADTQYF
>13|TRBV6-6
CASSYSGDRGKFF
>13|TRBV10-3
CAISPGREVEQFF
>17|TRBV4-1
CASSQDAGGATTGELFF
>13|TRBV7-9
CASSLVPSDEQYF
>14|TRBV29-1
CSVEDVTGRIEQFF
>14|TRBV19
CASSINDRSYEQYF
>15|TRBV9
CASSAPADNNNEQFF
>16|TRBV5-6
CASSLFVVGGDGELFF
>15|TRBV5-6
CASSYGIFGKETQYF
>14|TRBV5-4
CASSFPPNFNEQFF
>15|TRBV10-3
CAIRQGTGGNYGYTF
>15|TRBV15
CATSRELGQGTIQHF
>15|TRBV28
CASSNRLSGRDGYTF
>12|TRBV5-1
CASSWGQYGYTF
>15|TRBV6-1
CASSEASATYNEQFF
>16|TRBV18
CASSPTSGSLAYEQYF
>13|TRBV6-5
CASSYVWQNEAFF
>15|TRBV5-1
CASSSAAGGPYEQYF
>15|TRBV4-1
CASSQEDRGEDEQYF
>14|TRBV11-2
CASSKTGARETQYF
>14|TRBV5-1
CASSSEVLTYEQYF